The clone carrying this T cell receptor beta chain was seen a few times. This CDR3 region has 18 residues. V lost 0 bases to trimming and J lost 4 bases; unmatched junction nucleotides: 8. Germline values: CDR1 LGHNA, CDR2 YNFKEQ. Generated by immunoSEQ multiplex PCR, the TCRdb table keeps only in-frame clones and is missing some. The sample includes 100,000 to 150,000 clones, around 90% seen only once; the top ten take around 5.8%. The data were taken from a study of control samples from healthy donors and cancer patients. The V call is TRBV4-2, the J call TRBJ2-2; 10 bases map to TRBD2. The source material was blood. The receptor was derived from a man younger than 30 in good health. This CDR3 is CASSQDASGGASTGELFF. The CDR3 nucleotides are TGTGCCAGCAGCCAAGACGCGAGCGGGGGGGCGAGCACCGGGGAGCTGTTTTTT.